This T cell receptor beta chain was identified during a study of CD8 T cells in ankylosing spondylitis. Quantitative 5'-RACE with molecular barcodes produced the TCR beta libraries. TCRdb reprocessed the 5' RACE reads with MiXCR, giving one entry per CDR3 protein. The sample yields roughly 100,000 distinct CDR3 sequences, almost 8.5% seen once. In the case of this clonotype: A much larger clone sits a single nucleotide away, making a read error possible.

The CDR3 is 15 amino acids. The V gene end was trimmed by 0 bases and the J gene end by 12 bases; junction bases not matched to a gene: 9. CDR1 DFQATT and CDR2 SNEGSKA come from the germline V gene (reference sequence). The sample consisted of blood, either unsorted or a sorted T cell fraction (not recorded which). The chain recombines TRBV20-1 with TRBJ2-1, with 12 bases matching TRBD2. This receptor was identified in a male donor with ankylosing spondylitis or in good health (not recorded which). CDR3: CSARELAGGRYGQFF. The CDR3 DNA is TGCAGTGCTAGAGAACTAGCGGGGGGAAGATATGGGCAGTTCTTC.